The 8 T cell receptor beta chains reported below all come from one sample, sequenced in a study of human T cells and chemical hapten exposure. Time point in this sample: patch test 1, 2 weeks after DPC sensitization. The treatment denotes: therapeutic diphenylcyclopropenone sensitization with weekly scalp DPC. TCRdb used MiXCR to reprocess the RACE reads, holding one entry per CDR3 protein. The repertoire holds around 380,000 distinct CDR3 sequences, with around 5% as singletons. Sequenced here: whole blood, sampled in connection with sensitization to the hapten diphenylcyclopropenone (DPC). These receptors were taken from a woman aged 45 to 65 with alopecia areata. Some clones in this sample may be carry-over from other donors' samples.

The genes are TRBV25-1 and TRBJ2-7; a weak D match, TRBD1 (6 bases). Germline CDR1 is MGHDK and CDR2 is SYGVNS. The ends were cut back, 5 bases at V and 5 bases at J, with 13 bases in the middle. CDR3 length: 13 residues. In DNA form, the CDR3 reads TGTGCCAGCAGTCCCACAGGGTCCAACGAGCAGTACTTC. It specifies CASSPTGSNEQYF.

The chain recombines TRBV7-2 with TRBJ1-4; D ambiguous. V lost 3 bases and J 8 bases, leaving 13 bases between the germline ends. There are 14 residues in the CDR3. CDR1 is SGHTA and CDR2 is FQGNSA in the germline V gene. CDR3 residues: CASSFRRSGEKLFF. As DNA, the CDR3 is TGTGCCAGCAGCTTCAGGCGTAGTGGGGAAAAACTGTTTTTT.

In its sample, this clonotype was seen once. V and J are TRBV6-5 and TRBJ1-5; possibly TRBD1 for D (5 bases). V was shortened by 9 bases and J by 5 bases, with 17 bases between the two germline ends. Per the germline V gene, CDR1 is MNHEY and CDR2 is SVGAGI. This CDR3 contains 14 residues. The CDR3 loop reads CASKGPTVDQPQHF. The DNA for the CDR3 is TGTGCCAGTAAGGGACCCACTGTCGATCAGCCCCAGCATTTT.

This clonotype came up many times. The V gene is TRBV2, the J gene TRBJ2-3; D is unclear. Germline V gives CDR1 SNHLY, CDR2 FYNNEI. This CDR3 region has 13 residues. Trimming removed 10 bases from V and 1 base from J, with 12 bases in between. The CDR3 DNA reads TGTGCCAAAATAAGACTCCGCACAGATACGCAGTATTTT. Translation gives CAKIRLRTDTQYF. The full variable domain, rest sourced from reference TRBV2 and TRBJ2-3, is EPEVTQTPSHQVTQMGQEVILRCVPISNHLYFYWYRQILGQKVEFLVSFYNNEISEKSEIFDDQFSVERPDGSNFTLKIRSTKLEDSAMYFCAKIRLRTDTQYFGPGTRLTVL.

This clonotype was observed a few times. The chain employs TRBV20-1 and TRBJ2-1; the match to TRBD2 covers 8 bases. Germline CDR1 is DFQATT and CDR2 is SNEGSKA (reference sequence). Trimming removed 7 bases from V and 7 bases from J; junction bases left unmatched: 15. The CDR3 contains 15 residues. CDR3 sequence: CSVRNPSGRGNEQFF. Here the CDR3 DNA reads TGCAGTGTAAGAAACCCCAGCGGGAGAGGGAATGAGCAGTTCTTC.

There are many counts of this clonotype. The rearrangement links TRBV11-2 to TRBJ2-5; a possible D gene is TRBD2 (6 bases). With 5 bases removed from V and 7 bases from J, the gap between germline ends came to 14 bases. Germline V gene sequence: CDR1 SGHAT, CDR2 FQNNGV. The CDR3 runs 13 residues. DNA of the CDR3: TGTGCCAGCAGCCGGGACTCGCTAGCGACCCAGTACTTC. Encoded protein: CASSRDSLATQYF.

This clonotype has at least ten counts. The chain recombines TRBV30 with TRBJ2-1, with a weak D call TRBD2 (6 bases). CDR3 length equals 14 residues. Trimming took off 4 bases at V and 11 bases at J, with 21 bases between the two ends. Germline V gene data show CDR1 as GTSNPN and CDR2 as SVGIG (reference sequence). For the CDR3, the DNA is TGTGCCTGGACGCCCGACTTAGCGGTCGGGAAGCAGTTCTTC. This sequence encodes CAWTPDLAVGKQFF. The complete variable domain, with remaining parts taken from reference TRBV30 and TRBJ2-1, reads SQTIHQWPATLVQPVGSPLSLECTVEGTSNPNLYWYRQAAGRGLQLLFYSVGIGQISSEVPQNLSASRPQDRQFILSSKKLLLSDSGFYLCAWTPDLAVGKQFFGPGTRLTVL.

The table lists this clonotype with many counts. The chain is built from TRBV11-2 and TRBJ2-2; a possible D gene is TRBD2 (6 bases). This CDR3 region has 18 residues. The ends were cut back, 4 bases at V and 4 bases at J, with 22 bases in the middle. Germline-derived CDR1 and CDR2 are SGHAT and FQNNGV. Here the CDR3 reads CASSSGGGLRWGTGELFF. In DNA, the CDR3 is TGTGCCAGCAGCTCTGGGGGAGGTCTTCGGTGGGGCACCGGGGAGCTGTTTTTT.